Below, 29 T cell receptor beta chains from the same sample are listed, as sequenced in a study of breast tumors, draining lymph nodes, adjacent tissues. The lymph nodes were axillary draining lymph nodes from breast cancer patients. TCRdb analysed the multiplex PCR reads with MiXCR anew, one entry per CDR3 protein. The data contain around 110,000 distinct CDR3 sequences, more than 25% of them seen just once; the ten biggest clones take up around 5.9%. The source material was axillary lymph node tissue. The receptor source for this set is a female donor with breast cancer. Some clones in this sample may be carry-over from other donors' samples.

There are many counts of this clonotype. This chain connects TRBV19 to TRBJ1-1, with D tentatively TRBD1 (5 bases). This CDR3 region has 14 residues. Trimming took 7 bases from V and 0 from J, leaving 12 bases between them. CDR1 and CDR2 (germline): LNHDA, SQIVND (reference sequence). The CDR3 DNA reads as TGTGCCAGTACCTCCAGGGCCTTGAACACTGAAGCTTTCTTT. Translated: CASTSRALNTEAFF.

The sample holds many counts of this clonotype. The chain is built from TRBV20-1 and TRBJ2-2; 8 bases fit TRBD1. This CDR3 has 13 amino acids. CDR1 is DFQATT, CDR2 SNEGSKA, per germline (reference sequence). V shed 3 bases and J 5 bases; nucleotides not matched to a gene: 2. The CDR3 protein is CSARDRVTGELFF. In DNA form, the CDR3 reads TGCAGTGCTAGGGACAGGGTTACCGGGGAGCTGTTTTTT.

The chain couples TRBV5-1 to TRBJ1-6; TRBD1 matches 7 bases. Per germline, CDR1 SGHRS and CDR2 YFSETQ. The CDR3 runs to 15 residues. The ends lost 4 bases at V and 10 bases at J; junction bases unmatched: 11. The CDR3 DNA reads TGCGCCAGCAGCATAGACAGGGATAGAGCGTCACCCCTCCACTTT. Translation gives CASSIDRDRASPLHF.

In the case of this clonotype: A much larger clone differs from this one at a single base, so this may be a read error. The chain carries TRBV9 and TRBJ2-4; TRBD2 agrees at 7 bases. Germline V gene sequence: CDR1 SGDLS, CDR2 YYNGEE. CDR3 length equals 15 residues. CDR3 amino acids: CARSDEGRAQNIQYF. In nucleotides, the CDR3 is TGTGCCCGCAGCGACGAGGGGAGGGCACAAAACATTCAGTACTTC.

This clonotype has a count of ten or more. CDR3 sequence (DNA): TGCGCCAGCAGCGCGGGACAGGGCTACAATGAGCAGTTCTTC. Its translation: CASSAGQGYNEQFF. The chain links TRBV5-1 to TRBJ2-1, with TRBD1 matching 9 bases. The CDR3 contains 14 residues. Germline V gene lookup returns CDR1 SGHRS and CDR2 YFSETQ. Trimming took 4 bases from V and 3 from J; bases not matched to a gene: 2.

In the case of this clonotype: A clone one base away is much larger, so this may be a read error. This chain uses TRBV5-1 with TRBJ2-4, with 8 bases aligning to TRBD1. After removal of 7 bases from V and 1 base from J, the junction contained 10 bases not matched to a gene. Germline V gene sequence: CDR1 SGHRS, CDR2 YFSETQ. The CDR3 contains 16 residues. CDR3 residues: CASGLHQGAAKNIQYF. The CDR3, as DNA: TGCGCCAGCGGCCTACACCAGGGGGCCGCCAAAAACATTCAGTACTTC.

This clonotype was observed at least ten times. V and J are TRBV25-1 and TRBJ1-2; D not certain. Germline CDR1 is MGHDK and CDR2 is SYGVNS. The CDR3 spans 13 residues. The V end lost 2 bases, the J end lost 2 bases, and 6 bases lay between the germline ends. The CDR3 spells CASSEPGNYGYTF. CDR3 DNA: TGTGCCAGCAGTGAACCAGGAAACTATGGCTACACCTTC.

In its sample, this clonotype was seen many times. The rearrangement links TRBV11-1 to TRBJ2-3; tentative D call: TRBD2 (7 bases). The CDR3 sequence is 15 residues long. Deletions cut 1 base from V and 7 bases from J, with 15 bases between. Germline assignment: CDR1 SGHAT and CDR2 FQDESV (reference sequence). The CDR3 bases are TGTGCCAGCAGCTTAGACGGGGGGCCTTGGTATACGCAGTATTTT. It encodes CASSLDGGPWYTQYF.

This clonotype was detected many times. The V gene is TRBV19, the J gene TRBJ2-6; 11 positions match TRBD2. The CDR3 has 18 residues. J was trimmed by 0 bases and V by 5 bases; bases with no gene match: 6. CDR1 LNHDA and CDR2 SQIVND come from the germline V gene (reference sequence). Here the CDR3 reads CASSFVAGGLSGANVLTF. For the CDR3, the DNA is TGTGCCAGTAGTTTCGTAGCGGGAGGGCTCTCTGGGGCCAACGTCCTGACTTTC.

This clonotype was found many times. This chain uses TRBV6-5 with TRBJ1-6, with D hard to call. This CDR3 has 16 residues. Trimming cost V 0 bases and J 7 bases, with 13 bases left between them. Looked up from germline, CDR1 is MNHEY and CDR2 is SVGAGI. The CDR3 region has the DNA TGTGCCAGCAGTTACTCCCCGAGGACTGGCAATTCACCCCTCCACTTT. As protein: CASSYSPRTGNSPLHF.

The table lists this clonotype with many counts. J is TRBJ2-3 and V is TRBV5-6; TRBD1 aligns across 8 bases. The trim removed 5 bases at V and 2 bases at J, leaving 7 bases unmatched. The CDR3 is made up of 15 amino acids. Germline V lookup: CDR1 SGHDT, CDR2 YYEEEE. The DNA of the CDR3 is TGTGCCAGCAGACCCACAGGGGGGAACACAGATACGCAGTATTTT. Translating gives CASRPTGGNTDTQYF.

Ten or more counts support this clonotype. The chain combines TRBV12-3 or TRBV12-4 with TRBJ1-4, with D hard to call. Trimming cost V 7 bases and J 5 bases, with 17 bases left between them. The CDR3 loop spans 15 amino acids. The CDR3 region is CASTTQSLRNEKLFF. In DNA, the CDR3 is TGTGCCAGCACTACTCAGAGCCTTAGGAATGAAAAACTGTTTTTT.

This clonotype was seen more than once but under ten times. The V call is TRBV7-2, the J call TRBJ1-2; D unclear. Trimming left V 2 bases short and J 7 bases short, with 11 bases between. Per the germline V gene, CDR1 is SGHTA and CDR2 is FQGNSA. The CDR3 length is 13 residues. The DNA of the CDR3 is TGTGCCAGCAGCTTAAGACGGGAAAGTGGCTACACCTTC. This encodes CASSLRRESGYTF.

This clonotype was seen a single time. V gene TRBV19 combines with J gene TRBJ2-5, with TRBD1 as a possible D gene (6 bases). Germline V CDR1 and CDR2: LNHDA, SQIVND (reference sequence). V was shortened by 6 bases and J by 3 bases, with 11 bases between the two germline ends. The CDR3 covers 13 residues. For the CDR3, the DNA is TGTGCCAGTAGCGCGGACAGCAAAGAGACCCAGTACTTC. It yields the protein CASSADSKETQYF.

As regards this clonotype: A much larger clone differs by one base, so this may be a read error. V and J are TRBV9 and TRBJ2-3; 9 nucleotides line up with TRBD2. Germline CDR1 and CDR2: SGDLS and YYNGEE. This CDR3 is built from 17 residues. The CDR3 region has the DNA TGTGCCAGCAGCGTAGAGGGCGGGAGGGCCTTCACAGCTACGCAGTATTTT. Amino acids: CASSVEGGRAFTATQYF.

V is TRBV29-1 and J is TRBJ1-2; no definite D call. The CDR3 contains 13 residues. The V end lost 4 bases, the J end lost 8 bases, and 17 bases lay between the germline ends. Germline assignment: CDR1 SQVTM and CDR2 ANQGSEA. CDR3 protein: CSVVHLGLQGYTF. CDR3 coding DNA: TGCAGCGTTGTTCATTTGGGATTACAAGGCTACACCTTC.

The rearrangement joins TRBV27 to TRBJ1-1, with a possible D match to TRBD1 (6 bases). Trimming took off 7 bases at V and 1 base at J, with 13 bases between the two ends. Germline lookup yields CDR1 MNHEY and CDR2 SMNVEV (reference sequence). CDR3 size: 14 residues. The CDR3 DNA sequence: TGTGCCAGCACACACCTCAGGGGGAACACTGAAGCTTTCTTT. Its protein is CASTHLRGNTEAFF.

This clonotype was found once. The CDR3 loop is CSAPTSGGRQETQYF. For the CDR3, the DNA is TGCAGTGCCCCGACTAGCGGGGGGCGCCAAGAGACCCAGTACTTC. The chain is built from TRBV20-1 and TRBJ2-5, with 13 nucleotides matching TRBD2. The junction had 5 bases not matched to a gene; V was cut back by 6 bases and J by 1 base. The CDR3 is 15 residues long. Germline-derived CDR1 and CDR2 are DFQATT and SNEGSKA (reference sequence).

This clonotype was seen ten or more times. The V gene is TRBV19, the J gene TRBJ1-5, with D possibly matching TRBD1 (5 bases). Germline V gives CDR1 LNHDA, CDR2 SQIVND (reference sequence). The V and J ends lost 6 bases and 3 bases respectively, with 15 bases between them. This CDR3 comprises 15 residues. This CDR3 is CASRIWGENNQPQHF. The CDR3 DNA reads as TGTGCCAGTAGAATTTGGGGGGAGAACAATCAGCCCCAGCATTTT.

Only one count was recorded for this clonotype. The gene calls are TRBV13 and TRBJ2-7; D may be TRBD2 (6 bases). The V end lost 3 bases, the J end lost 6 bases, and 12 bases lay between the germline ends. CDR3 length: 13 amino acids. Germline V CDR1 and CDR2: PRHDT, FYEKMQ (reference sequence). The CDR3 nucleotides are TGTGCCAGCAGCTTGGGCGGGGTCGGCGAGCAGTACTTC. Protein sequence: CASSLGGVGEQYF.

This clonotype appeared many times. The germline gene is not matched at one end of the junction; a read error may be the cause. The rearrangement links TRBV6-6 to TRBJ2-3; TRBD2 agrees at 7 bases. Germline CDR1 is MNHNY and CDR2 is SVGAGI (reference sequence). The CDR3 is 18 amino acids. The chain's CDR3 is CASSHSYSGGGGTDTQYF. In DNA form, the CDR3 reads TGTGCCAGCAGTCACTCGTATTCTGGCGGGGGAGGCACAGATACGCAGTATTTT.

The sample holds many counts of this clonotype. The chain combines TRBV3-1 with TRBJ2-7, with TRBD2 matching over 7 bases. Trimming at V came to 0 bases and at J to 3 bases, leaving 5 bases not matched to a gene. This CDR3 region has 15 residues. Germline CDR1 reads LGHDT; CDR2 reads YNNKEL (reference sequence). CDR3 in amino acids: CASSQDGGGVYEQYF. In nucleotides, the CDR3 is TGTGCCAGCAGCCAAGATGGGGGGGGGGTCTACGAGCAGTACTTC.

On this clonotype: Just one base apart from a much larger clone, this may be a read error. The V call is TRBV12-3 or TRBV12-4, the J call TRBJ1-5, with TRBD1 identical over 9 bases. CDR3 length: 15 residues. Germline trimming cut 8 bases from V and 5 bases from J; bases unmatched to any gene: 10. The CDR3 region has the DNA TGTGCCAGCTGCGGAGGGACAGGGAATTATCAGCCCCAGCATTTT. Its translation: CASCGGTGNYQPQHF.

The CDR3 loop is CASGTGGSGDTGVRAHGYTF. CDR3 coding DNA: TGTGCCAGTGGGACAGGGGGCAGCGGGGACACCGGGGTCAGGGCTCATGGCTACACCTTC. The chain uses TRBV19 and TRBJ1-2, with TRBD1 matching over 12 bases. J gave up 6 bases and V 8 bases, and 25 bases lay outside the gene matches. The CDR3 contains 20 residues. Germline V gene data show CDR1 as LNHDA and CDR2 as SQIVND (reference sequence).

This clonotype was observed at least ten times. CDR3: CASSSNRGEWEGEQYF. CDR3 bases: TGTGCCAGCAGTTCTAACAGGGGGGAGTGGGAAGGCGAGCAGTACTTC. This chain uses TRBV6-5 with TRBJ2-7; the match to TRBD1 covers 8 bases. This CDR3 is built from 16 residues. CDR1 is MNHEY, CDR2 SVGAGI, per germline. V lost 4 bases to trimming and J lost 6 bases; unmatched junction nucleotides: 14.

The table lists this clonotype with many counts. J is TRBJ2-7 and V is TRBV2; 10 bases map to TRBD2. Germline CDR1 reads SNHLY; CDR2 reads FYNNEI. CDR3 length: 14 residues. V gave up 8 bases and J gave up 4 bases; unmatched junction bases: 8. CDR3 in DNA: TGTGCCAGCGGAACTAGCGGGAAATTTTACGAGCAGTACTTC. It encodes CASGTSGKFYEQYF.

In the case of this clonotype: A much larger clone lies one base from this, so it may be a read error. The rearrangement joins TRBV4-1 to TRBJ2-5, with D hard to call. The CDR3 runs 16 residues. CDR1 and CDR2 from the germline V gene are MGHRA and YSYEKL. The DNA of the CDR3 is TGCGCCAGCAGCAAAGAGTCGCGGAATTGGCAAGAGACCCAGTACTTC. The encoded protein is CASSKESRNWQETQYF.

In its sample, this clonotype was seen many times. The J gene is TRBJ1-6, the V gene TRBV12-3 or TRBV12-4, with unresolved D. The CDR3 has 15 residues. V was trimmed by 5 bases and J by 1 base, leaving 9 bases between them. This chain's CDR3 is CASSKRGSYNSPLHF. DNA of the CDR3: TGTGCCAGCAGTAAGCGGGGATCCTATAATTCACCCCTCCACTTT.

Turning to this clonotype: One base away lies a much larger clone, so this may be a sequencing read error. This chain joins TRBV5-1 and TRBJ2-5, with 10 bases aligning to TRBD2. The CDR3 runs to 16 residues. Germline CDR1 reads SGHRS; CDR2 reads YFSETQ. The CDR3 reads CTSSFLLAGRQETQYF. DNA of the CDR3: TGCACCAGCAGCTTTTTACTAGCGGGGAGGCAAGAGACCCAGTACTTC.